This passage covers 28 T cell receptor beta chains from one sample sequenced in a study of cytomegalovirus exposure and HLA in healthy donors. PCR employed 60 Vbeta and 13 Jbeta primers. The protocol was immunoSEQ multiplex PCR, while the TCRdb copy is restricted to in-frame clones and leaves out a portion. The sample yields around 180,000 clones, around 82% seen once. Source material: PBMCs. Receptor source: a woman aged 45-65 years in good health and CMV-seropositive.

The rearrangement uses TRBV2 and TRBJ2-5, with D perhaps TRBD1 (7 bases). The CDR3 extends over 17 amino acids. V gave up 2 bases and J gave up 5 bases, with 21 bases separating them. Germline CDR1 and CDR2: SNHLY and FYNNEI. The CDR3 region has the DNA TGTGCCAGCAGTGAATATCTTGTGACAGGGAGGCCGGAGACCCAGTACTTC. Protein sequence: CASSEYLVTGRPETQYF.

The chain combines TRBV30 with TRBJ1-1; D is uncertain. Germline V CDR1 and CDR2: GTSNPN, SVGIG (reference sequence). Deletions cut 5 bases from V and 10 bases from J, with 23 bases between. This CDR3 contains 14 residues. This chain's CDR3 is CAWVVGRKFPVAFF. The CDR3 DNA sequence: TGTGCCTGGGTGGTTGGCAGGAAATTCCCTGTAGCTTTCTTT.

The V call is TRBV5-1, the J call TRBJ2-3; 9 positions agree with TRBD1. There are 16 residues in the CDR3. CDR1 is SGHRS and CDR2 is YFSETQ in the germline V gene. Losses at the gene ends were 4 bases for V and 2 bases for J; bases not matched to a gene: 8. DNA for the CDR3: TGCGCCAGCAGCCTAACAGGGGGCAGGTCCACAGATACGCAGTATTTT. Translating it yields CASSLTGGRSTDTQYF.

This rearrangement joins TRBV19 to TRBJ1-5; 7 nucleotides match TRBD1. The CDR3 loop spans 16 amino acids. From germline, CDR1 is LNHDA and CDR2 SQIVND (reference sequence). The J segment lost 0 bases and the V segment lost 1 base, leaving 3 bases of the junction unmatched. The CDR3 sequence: CASSIAGDSSNQPQHF. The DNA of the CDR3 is TGTGCCAGTAGTATAGCAGGGGACAGTAGCAATCAGCCCCAGCATTTT.

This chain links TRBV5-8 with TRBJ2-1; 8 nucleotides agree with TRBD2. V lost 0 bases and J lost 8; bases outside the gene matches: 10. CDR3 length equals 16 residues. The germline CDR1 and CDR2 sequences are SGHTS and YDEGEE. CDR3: CASSLVVGGGMDEQFF. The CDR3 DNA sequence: TGTGCCAGCAGCTTGGTGGTCGGGGGGGGTATGGATGAGCAGTTCTTC.

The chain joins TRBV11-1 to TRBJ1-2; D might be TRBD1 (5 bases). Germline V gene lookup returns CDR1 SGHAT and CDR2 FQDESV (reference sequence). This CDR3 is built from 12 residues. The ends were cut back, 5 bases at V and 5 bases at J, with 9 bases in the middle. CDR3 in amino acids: CASSERQYGYTF. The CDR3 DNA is TGTGCCAGCAGCGAGAGACAGTATGGCTACACCTTC.

As DNA, the CDR3 is TGTGCCAGCAGCCTGAGGACAGGTGGAAAGGAAAAACTGTTTTTT. Translating gives CASSLRTGGKEKLFF. V is TRBV7-8 and J is TRBJ1-4; TRBD1 aligns across 7 bases. CDR1 is SGHVS, CDR2 FQNEAQ, per germline. The J segment lost 8 bases and the V segment lost 5 bases, leaving 11 bases of the junction unmatched. CDR3 length: 15 amino acids.

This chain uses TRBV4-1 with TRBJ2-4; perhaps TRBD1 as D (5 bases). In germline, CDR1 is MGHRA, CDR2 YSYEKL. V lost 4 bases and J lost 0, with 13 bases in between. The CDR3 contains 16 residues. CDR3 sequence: CASSPGRAPAKNIQYF. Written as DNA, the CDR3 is TGCGCCAGCAGCCCCGGCAGGGCCCCAGCCAAAAACATTCAGTACTTC.

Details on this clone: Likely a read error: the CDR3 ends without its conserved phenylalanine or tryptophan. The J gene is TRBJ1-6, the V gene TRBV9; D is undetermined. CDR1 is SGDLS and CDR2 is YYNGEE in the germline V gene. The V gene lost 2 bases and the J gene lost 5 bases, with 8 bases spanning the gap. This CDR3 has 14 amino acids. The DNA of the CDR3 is TGTGCCAGCAGCGTCGCCGGGAATAATTCACCCCTCCACCTT. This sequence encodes CASSVAGNNSPLHL.

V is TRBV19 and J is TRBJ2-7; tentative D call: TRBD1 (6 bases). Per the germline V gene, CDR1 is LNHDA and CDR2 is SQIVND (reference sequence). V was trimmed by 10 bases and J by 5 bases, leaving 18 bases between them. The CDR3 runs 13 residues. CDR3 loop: CATSRRGQDEQYF. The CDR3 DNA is TGTGCCACAAGCCGCAGGGGCCAGGACGAGCAGTACTTC.

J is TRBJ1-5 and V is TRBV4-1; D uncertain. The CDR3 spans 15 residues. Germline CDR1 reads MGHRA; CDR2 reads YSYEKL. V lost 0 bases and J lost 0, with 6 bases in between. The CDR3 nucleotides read TGCGCCAGCAGCCAAGACGGGGTTAGCAATCAGCCCCAGCATTTT. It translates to CASSQDGVSNQPQHF.

CDR3 nucleotide sequence: TGTGCCAGCGACAGGACTAACTATGGCTACACCTTC. This codes for CASDRTNYGYTF. The V gene is TRBV2, the J gene TRBJ1-2; the D gene is possibly TRBD1 (6 bases). Germline V gives CDR1 SNHLY, CDR2 FYNNEI. V was shortened by 8 bases and J by 0 bases, with 7 bases between the two germline ends. CDR3 length equals 12 residues.

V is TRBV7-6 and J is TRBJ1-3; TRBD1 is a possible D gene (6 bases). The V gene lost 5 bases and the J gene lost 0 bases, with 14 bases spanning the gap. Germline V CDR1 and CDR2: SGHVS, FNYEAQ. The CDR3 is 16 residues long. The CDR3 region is CASSVGQPYSGNTIYF. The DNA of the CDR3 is TGTGCCAGCAGCGTCGGACAGCCCTACTCTGGAAACACCATATATTTT.

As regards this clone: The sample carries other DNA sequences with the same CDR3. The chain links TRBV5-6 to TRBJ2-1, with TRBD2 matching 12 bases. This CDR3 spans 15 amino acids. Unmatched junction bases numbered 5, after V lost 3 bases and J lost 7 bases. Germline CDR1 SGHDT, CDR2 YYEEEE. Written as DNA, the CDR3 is TGTGCCAGCAGCTCTCTAGCGGGGGGGCGGAATGAGCAGTTCTTC. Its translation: CASSSLAGGRNEQFF.

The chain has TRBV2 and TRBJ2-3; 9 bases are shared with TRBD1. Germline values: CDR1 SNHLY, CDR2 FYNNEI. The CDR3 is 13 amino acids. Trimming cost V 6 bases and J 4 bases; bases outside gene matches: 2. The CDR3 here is CASSGDRADTQYF. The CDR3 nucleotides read TGTGCCAGCAGCGGGGACAGGGCAGATACGCAGTATTTT.

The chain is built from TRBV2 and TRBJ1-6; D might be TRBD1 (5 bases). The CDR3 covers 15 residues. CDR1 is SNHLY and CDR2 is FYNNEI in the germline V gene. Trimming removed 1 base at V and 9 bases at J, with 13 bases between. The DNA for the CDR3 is TGTGCCAGCAGTGAAGGTCCAGGGTTCTTTTCACCCCTCCACTTT. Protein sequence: CASSEGPGFFSPLHF.

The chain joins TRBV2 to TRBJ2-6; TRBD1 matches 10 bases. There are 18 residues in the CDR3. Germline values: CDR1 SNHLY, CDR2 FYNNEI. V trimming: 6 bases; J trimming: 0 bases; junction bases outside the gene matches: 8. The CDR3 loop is CASRRPGQGTSGANVLTF. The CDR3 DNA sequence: TGTGCCAGCAGAAGGCCGGGACAGGGGACCTCTGGGGCCAACGTCCTGACTTTC.

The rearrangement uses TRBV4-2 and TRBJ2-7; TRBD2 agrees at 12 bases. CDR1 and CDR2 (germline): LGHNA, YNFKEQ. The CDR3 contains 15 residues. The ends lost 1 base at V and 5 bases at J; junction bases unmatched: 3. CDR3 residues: CASSQAGTSGHEQYF. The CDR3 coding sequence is TGTGCCAGCAGCCAAGCCGGGACTAGCGGGCACGAGCAGTACTTC.

The CDR3 sequence: CASSLRQEANYGYTF. The CDR3 nucleotides are TGTGCCAGCAGCCTCCGACAGGAGGCTAACTATGGCTACACCTTC. The chain has TRBV2 and TRBJ1-2, with D perhaps matching TRBD1 (6 bases). The length of the CDR3 is 15 residues. CDR1 is SNHLY, CDR2 FYNNEI, per germline. V was pared by 6 bases and J by 0 bases, with 14 bases between. Looking up the rest from reference TRBV2 and TRBJ1-2 gives the full variable domain: EPEVTQTPSHQVTQMGQEVILRCVPISNHLYFYWYRQILGQKVEFLVSFYNNEISEKSEIFDDQFSVERPDGSNFTLKIRSTKLEDSAMYFCASSLRQEANYGYTFGSGTRLTVV.

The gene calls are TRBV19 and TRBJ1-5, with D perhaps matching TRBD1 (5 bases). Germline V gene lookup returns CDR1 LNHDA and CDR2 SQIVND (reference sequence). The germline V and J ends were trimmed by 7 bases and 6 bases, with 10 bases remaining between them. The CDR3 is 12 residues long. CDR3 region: CASTQGSQPQHF. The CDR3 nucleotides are TGTGCCAGTACCCAGGGAAGTCAGCCCCAGCATTTT. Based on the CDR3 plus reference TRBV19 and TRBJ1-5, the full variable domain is DGGITQSPKYLFRKEGQNVTLSCEQNLNHDAMYWYRQDPGQGLRLIYYSQIVNDFQKGDIAEGYSVSREKKESFPLTVTSAQKNPTAFYLCASTQGSQPQHFGDGTRLSIL.

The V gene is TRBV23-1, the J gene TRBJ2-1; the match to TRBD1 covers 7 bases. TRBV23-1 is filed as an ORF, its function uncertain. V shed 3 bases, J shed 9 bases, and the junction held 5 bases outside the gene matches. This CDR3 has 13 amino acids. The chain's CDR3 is CASSHARDSEQFF. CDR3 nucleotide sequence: TGCGCCAGCAGTCACGCCCGGGACAGTGAGCAGTTCTTC.

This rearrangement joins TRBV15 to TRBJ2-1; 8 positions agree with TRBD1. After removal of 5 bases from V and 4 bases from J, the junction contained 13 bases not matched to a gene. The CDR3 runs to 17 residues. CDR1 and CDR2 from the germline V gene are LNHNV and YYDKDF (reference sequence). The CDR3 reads CATSPFHDRGGYNEQFF. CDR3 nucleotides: TGTGCCACCAGCCCATTCCACGACAGGGGAGGTTACAATGAGCAGTTCTTC.

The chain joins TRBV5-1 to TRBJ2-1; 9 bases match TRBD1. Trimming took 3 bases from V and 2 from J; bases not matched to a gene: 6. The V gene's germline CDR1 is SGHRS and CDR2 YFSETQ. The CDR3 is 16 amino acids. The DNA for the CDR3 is TGCGCCAGCAGCTCGGACCGGGACAGGGCCTACAATGAGCAGTTCTTC. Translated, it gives CASSSDRDRAYNEQFF.

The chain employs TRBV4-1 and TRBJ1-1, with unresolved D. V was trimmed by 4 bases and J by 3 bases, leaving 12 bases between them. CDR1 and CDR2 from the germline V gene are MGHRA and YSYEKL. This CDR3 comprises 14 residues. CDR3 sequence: CASSRRQGDTEAFF. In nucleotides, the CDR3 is TGCGCCAGCAGCCGGCGACAAGGCGACACTGAAGCTTTCTTT.

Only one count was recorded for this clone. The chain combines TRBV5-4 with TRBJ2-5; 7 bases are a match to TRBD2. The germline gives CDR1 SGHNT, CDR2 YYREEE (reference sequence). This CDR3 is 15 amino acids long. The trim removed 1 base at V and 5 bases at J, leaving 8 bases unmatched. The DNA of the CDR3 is TGTGCCAGCAGCTTGCACCCCGGGGAGGGGGAGACCCAGTACTTC. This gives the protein CASSLHPGEGETQYF.

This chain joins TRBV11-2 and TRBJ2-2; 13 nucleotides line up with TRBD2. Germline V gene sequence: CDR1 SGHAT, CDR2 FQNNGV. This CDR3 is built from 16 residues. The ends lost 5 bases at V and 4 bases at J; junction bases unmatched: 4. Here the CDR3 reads CASSATSGGGTGELFF. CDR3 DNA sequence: TGTGCCAGCAGCGCTACTAGCGGGGGGGGCACCGGGGAGCTGTTTTTT.

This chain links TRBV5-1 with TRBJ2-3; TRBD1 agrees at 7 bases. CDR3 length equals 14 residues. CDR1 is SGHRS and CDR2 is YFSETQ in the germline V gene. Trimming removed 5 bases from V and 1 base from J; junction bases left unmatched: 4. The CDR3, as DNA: TGCGCCAGCAGTAACCAGGGGGGCACAGATACGCAGTATTTT. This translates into CASSNQGGTDTQYF.

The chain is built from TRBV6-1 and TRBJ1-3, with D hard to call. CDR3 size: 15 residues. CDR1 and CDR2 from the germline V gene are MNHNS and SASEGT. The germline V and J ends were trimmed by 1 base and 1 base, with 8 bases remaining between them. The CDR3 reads CASSEVAASGNTIYF. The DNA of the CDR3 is TGTGCCAGCAGTGAAGTTGCCGCGTCTGGAAACACCATATATTTT.